This entry lists 4 T cell receptor beta chains sequenced from one sample in a study of cytomegalovirus exposure and HLA in healthy donors. The PCR ran on 60 Vbeta and 13 Jbeta primers. The method was immunoSEQ multiplex PCR; TCRdb's version includes in-frame clones alone and lacks a portion of them. The profile covers about 150,000 clones, with 76% appearing a single time and approximately 1.6% taken by the ten largest. Input material: PBMCs. The origin of the receptors is a woman aged 40 to 50 in good health and CMV-seronegative.

This clone was counted a few times. The V gene is TRBV6-1, the J gene TRBJ1-5, with TRBD1 matching 7 bases. Looked up from germline, CDR1 is MNHNS and CDR2 is SASEGT. J lost 9 bases, V lost 6 bases, and 17 bases had no gene match. The CDR3 loop spans 16 amino acids. DNA for the CDR3: TGTGCCAGCAGGGAACTTTCGGGACAGCCGATTGGGCCCCAGCATTTT. Protein sequence: CASRELSGQPIGPQHF.

Sample share makes this clone medium-sized. The rearrangement uses TRBV15 and TRBJ2-3; 10 bases are shared with TRBD1. CDR3 length: 16 amino acids. Germline loops: CDR1 LNHNV, CDR2 YYDKDF (reference sequence). V trimming: 3 bases; J trimming: 4 bases; junction bases outside the gene matches: 7. CDR3 protein: CATSRATGTGADTQYF. CDR3 sequence (DNA): TGTGCCACCAGCAGGGCGACCGGGACAGGGGCAGATACGCAGTATTTT. The whole variable domain, filled in from reference TRBV15 and TRBJ2-3, reads DAMVIQNPRYQVTQFGKPVTLSCSQTLNHNVMYWYQQKSSQAPKLLFHYYDKDFNNEADTPDNFQSRRPNTSFCFLDIRSPGLGDTAMYLCATSRATGTGADTQYFGPGTRLTVL.

The chain joins TRBV6-5 to TRBJ1-1; D remains ambiguous. This CDR3 comprises 13 residues. With 5 bases removed from V and 8 bases from J, the gap between germline ends came to 15 bases. In germline, CDR1 is MNHEY, CDR2 SVGAGI. CDR3 DNA sequence: TGTGCCAGCAGTCTGACCGGGGTAGGAGAAGCTTTCTTT. Encoded protein: CASSLTGVGEAFF.

The chain links TRBV19 to TRBJ1-2, with 11 bases aligning to TRBD1. Germline assignment: CDR1 LNHDA and CDR2 SQIVND (reference sequence). V dropped 4 bases and J dropped 6; count of bases not matched to a gene: 10. The CDR3 extends over 16 amino acids. CDR3 protein: CASSTPGTGGFHGYTF. The CDR3 nucleotides are TGTGCCAGTAGTACCCCAGGGACAGGGGGTTTTCATGGCTACACCTTC.